These T cell receptor beta chains were read from a single sample in a study of shared clonotypes between healthy human individuals. Clones were read by immunoSEQ multiplex PCR, and TCRdb kept only the in-frame ones, dropping some. The table shows a few million clones, with 90% to 95% occurring only once. Sequenced: naive CD4+ T cells sorted from blood. The receptors stem from a man between 18 and 29 years old in good health. Each CDR3 is given with its conserved first and last residue. The D gene is left open where the match is weak. Expanded clones get a size class; other rows say once, few or many, or leave the size out.

D gene	J gene	V gene	clone size	CDR3 DNA	CDR3 protein
-	TRBJ1-2	TRBV29-1	-	TGCAGCGTTGAGTTCCCAAGGTATGGCTACACCTTC	CSVEFPRYGYTF
-	TRBJ1-3	TRBV7-2	-	TGTGCCAGCAGCTTGGGTCCGGGACGACTAAGGGGAAACACCATATATTTT	CASSLGPGRLRGNTIYF
-	TRBJ1-1	TRBV29-1	-	TGCAGCGTTGGAGCTCGGCTTAAGAACACTGAAGCTTTCTTT	CSVGARLKNTEAFF
-	TRBJ2-2	TRBV10-2	-	TGCGCCAGCAGTGAGTGGGCGGTTCTTGACACCGGGGAGCTGTTTTTT	CASSEWAVLDTGELFF
-	TRBJ1-4	TRBV6-1	-	TGTGCCAGCAGTGAAAAGGGACTCAATGAAAAACTGTTTTTT	CASSEKGLNEKLFF
-	TRBJ1-1	TRBV7-2	-	TGTGCCAGCAGCTTAGAACAGGGCACTGAAGCTTTCTTT	CASSLEQGTEAFF
-	TRBJ2-7	TRBV10-1	-	TGCGCCAGCAGTCGTTCCCCAGGGGAATACGAGCAGTACTTC	CASSRSPGEYEQYF
TRBD1	TRBJ1-1	TRBV5-1	-	TGCGCCAGCAGCTTGGGACAGGGGGCAGGGAACACTGAAGCTTTCTTT	CASSLGQGAGNTEAFF
TRBD1	TRBJ1-2	TRBV29-1	-	TGCAGCGTTGAACGTGGCCTGACAGGGGTAAATGGCTACACCTTC	CSVERGLTGVNGYTF
-	TRBJ1-1	TRBV5-6	-	TGTGCCAGCAGCTCGGCACGGGGGTTAGGCACTGAAGCTTTCTTT	CASSSARGLGTEAFF
-	TRBJ1-5	TRBV5-1	-	TGCGCCAGCAGCTTGGTGTCGGGGGACAACCAGCCCCAGCATTTT	CASSLVSGDNQPQHF
TRBD1	TRBJ1-5	TRBV7-2	-	TGTGCCAGCAGCCCGACAGGGGATCAGCCCCAGCATTTT	CASSPTGDQPQHF
-	TRBJ2-5	TRBV30	-	TGTGCCTGGACCGGTTGGGAGACCCAGTACTTC	CAWTGWETQYF
-	TRBJ2-3	TRBV12-2	-	TGTGCAAGTCGCTTAGTCCTCCGACCGGGACAGAAGACAGATACGCAGTATTTT	CASRLVLRPGQKTDTQYF
-	TRBJ2-7	TRBV5-6	-	TGTGCCAGCAGCCCGCCGTTGAGGGAGCCTAGGGCTTACGAGCAGTACTTC	CASSPPLREPRAYEQYF
TRBD1	TRBJ2-5	TRBV6-6	once	TGTGCCAGCAGGCCGGAGCTCAGGGGGGAGACCCAGTACTTC	CASRPELRGETQYF
TRBD1	TRBJ1-1	TRBV18	-	TGTGCCAGTACCGGACAGGGGGCTGTTAATACTGAAGCTTTCTTT	CASTGQGAVNTEAFF
-	TRBJ2-1	TRBV19	-	TGTGCCAGTAGTATTCTGTCTACAGGGAATGAGCAGTTCTTC	CASSILSTGNEQFF
-	TRBJ2-1	TRBV6-4	-	TGTGCCAGCAGTCAACAGGGTGGGAATGAGCAGTTCTTC	CASSQQGGNEQFF
TRBD1	TRBJ2-5	TRBV6-5	-	TGTGCCAGCAGCCCGTTGACAGGGGGCGGGGAGACCCAGTACTTC	CASSPLTGGGETQYF
-	TRBJ2-1	TRBV2	-	TGTGCCAGCGGGGGGCCGGGAAGCAATGAGCAGTTCTTC	CASGGPGSNEQFF
TRBD1	TRBJ1-1	TRBV2	-	TGTGCCAGCAGTGTTTTTCAGGGGGCTAACACTGAAGCTTTCTTT	CASSVFQGANTEAFF
TRBD2	TRBJ2-7	TRBV14	-	TGTGCCAGCAGCCAAGATGTTGGGACTAGCGGGAAATTCCTCTTTACGCAGCAGTACTTC	CASSQDVGTSGKFLFTQQYF
-	TRBJ2-1	TRBV4-3	-	TGCGCCAGCAGCCAAGAAAAAATAAATGAGCAGTTCTTC	CASSQEKINEQFF
-	TRBJ2-2	TRBV4-3	-	TGCGCCAGCAGCCAAGATCGATTCGTCTACACCGGGGAGCTGTTTTTT	CASSQDRFVYTGELFF
TRBD2	TRBJ2-7	TRBV5-1	-	TGCGCCAGCAGACCGGTAGCGGGAGAAGGGGCCGAGCAGTACTTC	CASRPVAGEGAEQYF
-	TRBJ2-5	TRBV2	-	TGTGCCAGCAGTGACAGGAGGGCGGAGACCCAGTACTTC	CASSDRRAETQYF
-	TRBJ2-5	TRBV11-2	-	TGTGCCAGCAGCTTGCGGGGAACTGAAGAGACCCAGTACTTC	CASSLRGTEETQYF
-	TRBJ1-2	TRBV5-6	-	TGTGCCAGCAGCTTGGCCGGGCAGTATGGCTACACCTTC	CASSLAGQYGYTF
TRBD1	TRBJ1-1	TRBV4-1	-	TGCGCCAGCAGCCATCCGGACAGGTACGCTGAAGCTTTCTTT	CASSHPDRYAEAFF
-	TRBJ2-7	TRBV5-1	-	TGCGCCAGCAGCTTGGGACGGAGCTACGAGCAGTACTTC	CASSLGRSYEQYF
TRBD1	TRBJ2-5	TRBV6-7	-	TGTGCCAGCAGTCCCGGACAGGGGTTGCCGGGAAGTGGAGAGACCCAGTACTTC	CASSPGQGLPGSGETQYF
-	TRBJ1-1	TRBV15	-	TGTGCCACCAGCAGAGATCCGGGCACGAACACTGAAGCTTTCTTT	CATSRDPGTNTEAFF